Presented here are 17 T cell receptor beta chains from one specimen sequenced in a study of cytomegalovirus exposure and HLA in healthy donors. With 60 Vbeta and 13 Jbeta primers, the PCR was carried out. The table came from immunoSEQ multiplex PCR; TCRdb's copy has only in-frame clones and leaves some out. Found here are about 200,000 clones, approximately 81% of them singletons; the top ten hold 2.9%. What was sequenced was PBMCs. These receptors were collected from a man younger than 40 in good health and CMV-seronegative.

V gene TRBV9 combines with J gene TRBJ2-3; TRBD2 matches 13 bases. The CDR3 totals 16 residues. The germline CDR1 and CDR2 sequences are SGDLS and YYNGEE. V was clipped by 4 bases and J by 2 bases; unmatched bases: 4. CDR3 region: CASSTSGGANTDTQYF. CDR3 DNA sequence: TGTGCCAGCAGCACTAGCGGGGGGGCTAACACAGATACGCAGTATTTT. Drawing the rest from reference TRBV9 and TRBJ2-3, the complete variable domain is DSGVTQTPKHLITATGQRVTLRCSPRSGDLSVYWYQQSLDQGLQFLIQYYNGEERAKGNILERFSAQQFPDLHSELNLSSLELGDSALYFCASSTSGGANTDTQYFGPGTRLTVL.

The V and J genes are TRBV29-1 and TRBJ2-2; D is perhaps TRBD2 (6 bases). The CDR3 length is 15 residues. Germline loops: CDR1 SQVTM, CDR2 ANQGSEA. Trimming removed 7 bases from V and 2 bases from J, with 17 bases in between. This chain's CDR3 is CSAEGDLENTGELFF. In DNA form, the CDR3 reads TGCAGCGCCGAAGGGGACTTGGAAAACACCGGGGAGCTGTTTTTT.

The chain combines TRBV7-2 with TRBJ1-6, with TRBD1 matching over 10 bases. After removal of 5 bases from V and 7 bases from J, the junction contained 5 bases not matched to a gene. The germline V gene has CDR1 SGHTA and CDR2 FQGNSA. The CDR3 has 15 amino acids. The CDR3 DNA follows: TGTGCCAGCAGCCCATGGACAGGGGGAAATTCACCCCTCCACTTT. This sequence encodes CASSPWTGGNSPLHF.

The rearrangement uses TRBV19 and TRBJ1-2; D might be TRBD1 (6 bases). V shed 3 bases and J shed 3 bases, with 17 bases lying between them. This CDR3 spans 16 amino acids. Germline V gene sequence: CDR1 LNHDA, CDR2 SQIVND (reference sequence). DNA of the CDR3: TGTGCCAGTAGTATCGCATCCACAGGGATAGACTATGGCTACACCTTC. It translates to CASSIASTGIDYGYTF.

To note about this clone: The junction differs from germline at one of its ends, possibly a read error. V usage is TRBV7-6 and J usage is TRBJ2-6; perhaps TRBD1 as D (5 bases). The length of the CDR3 is 15 residues. The V gene's germline CDR1 is SGHVS and CDR2 FNYEAQ. The CDR3, as DNA: TGTGCCAGCAGCTTACAGGGTACTGGGGCCAGCGTCCTGACTTTC. Its protein product is CASSLQGTGASVLTF.

The chain uses TRBV6-5 and TRBJ2-7; TRBD1 agrees at 11 bases. Germline V lookup: CDR1 MNHEY, CDR2 SVGAGI. This CDR3 is 16 amino acids long. Germline trimming cut 1 base from V and 1 base from J; bases unmatched to any gene: 3. The CDR3, as DNA: TGTGCCAGCAGTTACTTGGGGACAGGGGGATCCTACGAGCAGTACTTC. This gives the protein CASSYLGTGGSYEQYF.

V gene TRBV6-6 combines with J gene TRBJ2-5; D remains unclear. Germline V gene sequence: CDR1 MNHNY, CDR2 SVGAGI (reference sequence). The CDR3 covers 14 residues. The V end was cut by 0 bases, the J end by 2 bases, with 7 bases between. The CDR3 protein is CASSYSAEQETQYF. In DNA form, the CDR3 reads TGTGCCAGCAGTTACTCGGCAGAACAAGAGACCCAGTACTTC.

The V and J genes are TRBV6-1 and TRBJ2-7, with TRBD1 matching 8 bases. The J segment lost 2 bases and the V segment lost 5 bases, leaving 5 bases of the junction unmatched. The CDR3 covers 14 residues. CDR1 and CDR2 from the germline V gene are MNHNS and SASEGT. CDR3 region: CASSTRTGTYEQYF. As DNA, the CDR3 is TGTGCCAGCAGTACTCGGACAGGGACCTACGAGCAGTACTTC.

V and J are TRBV28 and TRBJ1-2; the match to TRBD1 covers 7 bases. CDR3 length: 13 residues. Germline values: CDR1 MDHEN, CDR2 SYDVKM. The V and J ends lost 6 bases and 2 bases, in that order; junction bases with no gene match: 3. CDR3 in DNA: TGTGCCAGCAGCCTGGACAGGAACTATGGCTACACCTTC. Its translation: CASSLDRNYGYTF.

Only a few counts were recorded for this clone. The chain recombines TRBV25-1 with TRBJ1-4; 9 bases agree with TRBD1. The CDR3 totals 15 residues. J lost 11 bases, V lost 3 bases, and 10 bases had no gene match. Germline V lookup: CDR1 MGHDK, CDR2 SYGVNS. For the CDR3, the DNA is TGTGCCAGCAGTGACCGGACAGGGGCGCCAACGAAACTGTTTTTT. It translates to CASSDRTGAPTKLFF.

The chain couples TRBV11-1 to TRBJ1-2; tentatively, D is TRBD1 (6 bases). CDR1 SGHAT and CDR2 FQDESV come from the germline V gene (reference sequence). This CDR3 region has 13 residues. V lost 5 bases to trimming and J lost 4 bases, with 11 bases between them. The CDR3 sequence is CASSPDRSYGYTF. CDR3 bases: TGTGCCAGCAGCCCTGACAGGAGCTATGGCTACACCTTC.

J is TRBJ2-3 and V is TRBV2; 8 bases match TRBD1. Trimming at V came to 2 bases and at J to 4 bases, leaving 5 bases not matched to a gene. Germline V CDR1 and CDR2: SNHLY, FYNNEI. CDR3 length equals 15 residues. DNA of the CDR3: TGTGCCAGCAGTGAACAGGGGGCCGGGGCAGATACGCAGTATTTT. As protein: CASSEQGAGADTQYF. Using reference TRBV2 and TRBJ2-3 for the parts outside the CDR3, the full variable domain is EPEVTQTPSHQVTQMGQEVILRCVPISNHLYFYWYRQILGQKVEFLVSFYNNEISEKSEIFDDQFSVERPDGSNFTLKIRSTKLEDSAMYFCASSEQGAGADTQYFGPGTRLTVL.

This chain uses TRBV6-5 with TRBJ1-5; possible D gene TRBD1, 5 bases. This CDR3 has 15 amino acids. Germline V gene sequence: CDR1 MNHEY, CDR2 SVGAGI. V shed 2 bases and J shed 0 bases, with 8 bases lying between them. CDR3 sequence reads: CASSYGRASNQPQHF. The CDR3 nucleotides read TGTGCCAGCAGTTACGGCAGGGCTAGCAATCAGCCCCAGCATTTT.

This chain uses TRBV9 with TRBJ1-1, with 8 bases matching TRBD1. CDR1 and CDR2 from the germline V gene are SGDLS and YYNGEE. There are 12 residues in the CDR3. J lost 5 bases, V lost 7 bases, and 4 bases had no gene match. The CDR3 reads CASGQGRTEAFF. CDR3 bases: TGTGCCAGCGGACAGGGCAGGACTGAAGCTTTCTTT.

The chain uses TRBV6-5 and TRBJ1-1; unclear D gene. Trimming stripped 0 bases from V and 4 bases from J, with 12 bases between. CDR3 length: 15 residues. Germline CDR1 is MNHEY and CDR2 is SVGAGI. Here the CDR3 DNA reads TGTGCCAGCAGTTACTCGAATAAGGGAGTCACTGAAGCTTTCTTT. Residues: CASSYSNKGVTEAFF.

CDR3 nucleotides: TGTGCCAGCAGCTTAAAGGGGGCGAACACTGAAGCTTTCTTT. Amino acids: CASSLKGANTEAFF. The chain uses TRBV11-2 and TRBJ1-1; 7 bases map to TRBD1. Germline assignment: CDR1 SGHAT and CDR2 FQNNGV. With V trimmed by 2 bases and J by 1 base, 1 base remained unmatched. CDR3 length equals 14 residues.

The chain employs TRBV4-3 and TRBJ2-7, with 7 bases identical to TRBD1. Looked up from germline, CDR1 is LGHNA and CDR2 is YSLEER. The CDR3 covers 15 residues. V lost 1 base to trimming and J lost 5 bases; unmatched junction nucleotides: 8. CDR3 sequence: CASSQVWTGVDEQYF. The CDR3 DNA reads as TGCGCCAGCAGCCAAGTCTGGACAGGTGTCGACGAGCAGTACTTC.